These 26 T cell receptor beta chains were all obtained from the same sample, sequenced in a study of blood T cell repertoires in COVID-19. Method: immunoSEQ multiplex PCR; TCRdb's copy keeps in-frame clones and lacks some. The sample comprises about 240,000 clones, approximately 84% of which are singletons, and 4% rests with the top ten. Sequenced input: peripheral blood. All receptors derive from a man aged 50 to 60 with acute or convalescent COVID-19.

The J gene is TRBJ2-5, the V gene TRBV30; no definite D call. The CDR3 loop spans 14 amino acids. Germline assignment: CDR1 GTSNPN and CDR2 SVGIG (reference sequence). V shed 0 bases and J shed 1 base, with 9 bases lying between them. The CDR3 nucleotides read TGTGCCTGGAGTGTATCGGGTTTCCAAGAGACCCAGTACTTC. Translated: CAWSVSGFQETQYF.

Details on this clone: Other DNA sequences from this sample encode an identical CDR3 as well. The V gene is TRBV18, the J gene TRBJ2-3; D unclear. V lost 3 bases to trimming and J lost 0 bases, with 4 bases between them. Looked up from germline, CDR1 is KGHSH and CDR2 is LQKENI. CDR3 length: 13 amino acids. The CDR3 nucleotides are TGTGCCAGCTCACCGACTAGCACAGATACGCAGTATTTT. Translation: CASSPTSTDTQYF.

This clone was recorded only once. This chain uses TRBV5-6 with TRBJ2-7, with D possibly matching TRBD2 (6 bases). CDR3 length: 14 amino acids. From germline, CDR1 is SGHDT and CDR2 YYEEEE. V lost 2 bases to trimming and J lost 3 bases, with 12 bases between them. CDR3 nucleotide sequence: TGTGCCAGCAGCTTTGGGACTGCCTACTACGAGCAGTACTTC. Translation: CASSFGTAYYEQYF.

V usage is TRBV6-4 and J usage is TRBJ1-2, with 9 bases fitting TRBD1. Germline CDR1 and CDR2: MRHNA and SNTAGT. The CDR3 runs 18 residues. J lost 3 bases, V lost 0 bases, and 11 bases had no gene match. The CDR3 loop is CASSDSAQGQGPYYGYTF. DNA for the CDR3: TGTGCCAGCAGTGACTCAGCTCAGGGACAGGGCCCCTACTATGGCTACACCTTC.

V is TRBV5-1 and J is TRBJ1-4, with 7 bases lining up with TRBD1. V was clipped by 1 base and J by 0 bases; unmatched bases: 3. The germline gives CDR1 SGHRS, CDR2 YFSETQ. The CDR3 has 16 residues. CDR3 region: CASSLFTGATNEKLFF. CDR3 DNA sequence: TGCGCCAGCAGCTTGTTCACAGGGGCAACTAATGAAAAACTGTTTTTT.

The chain joins TRBV12-3 or TRBV12-4 to TRBJ2-7, with TRBD2 as a possible D gene (5 bases). Trimming shortened V by 3 bases and J by 4 bases, and 7 bases separated the two germline ends. This CDR3 is built from 12 residues. The CDR3 DNA reads TGTGCCAGCAGTTTTGGCGGGTACGAGCAGTACTTC. This translates into CASSFGGYEQYF.

This chain joins TRBV6-6 and TRBJ2-2, with D maybe TRBD1 (5 bases). The V gene's germline CDR1 is MNHNY and CDR2 SVGAGI (reference sequence). This CDR3 comprises 15 residues. Deletions cut 6 bases from V and 3 bases from J, with 14 bases between. The CDR3 region has the DNA TGTGCCAGCAGACCCGGAGACAGAGACACCGGGGAGCTGTTTTTT. Its translation is CASRPGDRDTGELFF.

The rearrangement links TRBV11-2 to TRBJ2-7, with D unresolved. CDR1 is SGHAT, CDR2 FQNNGV, per germline. This CDR3 region has 15 residues. Trimming shortened V by 5 bases and J by 0 bases, and 14 bases separated the two germline ends. CDR3: CASSPSAMSSYEQYF. For the CDR3, the DNA is TGTGCCAGCAGCCCTTCCGCAATGAGCTCCTACGAGCAGTACTTC.

This clone was seen just once. V usage is TRBV3-1 (or the pseudogene TRBV3-2) and J usage is TRBJ2-5, with D perhaps matching TRBD1 (5 bases). With 1 base removed from V and 1 base from J, the gap between germline ends came to 7 bases. This CDR3 region has 14 residues. Germline CDR1 and CDR2: LGHDT and YNNKEL (reference sequence). The CDR3 here is CASSQGQSQETQYF. The DNA of the CDR3 is TGTGCCAGCAGCCAAGGACAGAGCCAAGAGACCCAGTACTTC.

The chain combines TRBV11-3 with TRBJ1-3, with D possibly TRBD1 on 5 matching bases. The V gene's germline CDR1 is SGHNT and CDR2 YENEEA. The CDR3 totals 15 residues. V was pared by 0 bases and J by 4 bases, with 10 bases between. The CDR3 loop is CASSLDPGAGNTIYF. In DNA form, the CDR3 reads TGTGCCAGCAGCTTAGATCCTGGGGCCGGAAACACCATATATTTT.

The V call is TRBV19, the J call TRBJ1-1; TRBD1 matches at 9 bases. Looked up from germline, CDR1 is LNHDA and CDR2 is SQIVND (reference sequence). The CDR3 sequence is 14 residues long. The ends lost 5 bases at V and 5 bases at J; junction bases unmatched: 6. CDR3 region: CASSPGQGRTEAFF. For the CDR3, the DNA is TGTGCCAGTAGTCCGGGACAGGGAAGAACTGAAGCTTTCTTT. Complete variable domain (other parts from reference TRBV19 and TRBJ1-1): DGGITQSPKYLFRKEGQNVTLSCEQNLNHDAMYWYRQDPGQGLRLIYYSQIVNDFQKGDIAEGYSVSREKKESFPLTVTSAQKNPTAFYLCASSPGQGRTEAFFGQGTRLTVV.

This chain uses TRBV27 with TRBJ2-1; D gene ambiguous. The CDR3 extends over 16 amino acids. Germline V lookup: CDR1 MNHEY, CDR2 SMNVEV (reference sequence). Trimming took off 2 bases at V and 2 bases at J, with 13 bases between the two ends. The CDR3 nucleotides read TGTGCCAGCAGTTTAGCGGCTTCCCCTCCCTACAATGAGCAGTTCTTC. It is translated as CASSLAASPPYNEQFF.

The chain recombines TRBV9 with TRBJ1-4; 11 bases fit TRBD1. With V trimmed by 3 bases and J by 7 bases, 8 bases remained unmatched. This CDR3 region has 16 residues. The germline V gene encodes CDR1 SGDLS and CDR2 YYNGEE. CDR3 sequence (DNA): TGTGCCAGCAGCGCCGGGACAGGGGGGGCGGGTGAAAAACTGTTTTTT. Protein: CASSAGTGGAGEKLFF.

The gene calls are TRBV6-5 and TRBJ1-6; 8 bases map to TRBD1. Looked up from germline, CDR1 is MNHEY and CDR2 is SVGAGI. The CDR3 is made up of 16 amino acids. V shed 3 bases, J shed 7 bases, and the junction held 8 bases outside the gene matches. The CDR3 DNA reads as TGTGCCAGCAGTTATGGGGACAGGCTAGCCAATTCACCCCTCCACTTT. It encodes CASSYGDRLANSPLHF.

The CDR3 here is CASSALRTGKETQYF. CDR3 sequence (DNA): TGTGCCAGCAGCGCCCTACGGACAGGGAAAGAGACCCAGTACTTC. The V call is TRBV9, the J call TRBJ2-5; 8 bases match TRBD1. With 3 bases clipped from V and 3 bases from J, the junction kept 7 bases outside the gene matches. Germline V CDR1 and CDR2: SGDLS, YYNGEE. This CDR3 spans 15 amino acids. The full variable domain, rest sourced from reference TRBV9 and TRBJ2-5, is DSGVTQTPKHLITATGQRVTLRCSPRSGDLSVYWYQQSLDQGLQFLIQYYNGEERAKGNILERFSAQQFPDLHSELNLSSLELGDSALYFCASSALRTGKETQYFGPGTRLLVL.

The V call is TRBV27, the J call TRBJ1-6; D gene ambiguous. V lost 6 bases and J 7 bases, leaving 16 bases between the germline ends. This CDR3 spans 15 amino acids. Per germline, CDR1 MNHEY and CDR2 SMNVEV (reference sequence). The CDR3 DNA reads as TGTGCCAGCAGGGCCCAGGCCTCGGGGAATTCACCCCTCCACTTT. It yields the protein CASRAQASGNSPLHF.

The V and J genes are TRBV27 and TRBJ2-7; D call uncertain. Trimming cost V 4 bases and J 4 bases, with 17 bases left between them. This CDR3 is 15 amino acids long. Germline loops: CDR1 MNHEY, CDR2 SMNVEV (reference sequence). The CDR3 region has the DNA TGTGCCAGCAGTTGGATCGGTGAGGCAACGTACGAGCAGTACTTC. Protein sequence: CASSWIGEATYEQYF.

V and J are TRBV27 and TRBJ2-1; 7 bases are a match to TRBD2. Trimming removed 10 bases from V and 2 bases from J; junction bases left unmatched: 5. This CDR3 has 13 residues. The germline gives CDR1 MNHEY, CDR2 SMNVEV (reference sequence). In nucleotides, the CDR3 is TGTGCCATCATGGGGGGGGCCTACAATGAGCAGTTCTTC. Translated, it gives CAIMGGAYNEQFF.

Notes on this clone: Sequence at one end of the junction differs from germline and may be a read error. V and J are TRBV6-1 and TRBJ2-7, with D possibly TRBD2 on 6 matching bases. This CDR3 spans 10 amino acids. Germline-derived CDR1 and CDR2 are MNHNS and SASEGT. The CDR3 sequence: CASSEEGLSF. CDR3 DNA: TGTGCCAGCAGTGAAGAGGGACTCTCCTTC.

This chain links TRBV7-9 with TRBJ2-1, with 11 bases matching TRBD2. Germline V gene sequence: CDR1 SEHNR, CDR2 FQNEAQ (reference sequence). V dropped 1 base and J dropped 8; count of bases not matched to a gene: 16. This CDR3 contains 19 residues. The CDR3 DNA follows: TGTGCCAGCAGCTTAGGCGATCGGGGTCGGATAGCGGGAGGGCATGAGCAGTTCTTC. Its translation is CASSLGDRGRIAGGHEQFF.

V is TRBV3-1 (or the pseudogene TRBV3-2) and J is TRBJ1-1; 9 bases line up with TRBD1. This CDR3 is built from 14 residues. Trimming took 4 bases from V and 5 from J; bases not matched to a gene: 5. Germline values: CDR1 LGHDT, CDR2 YNNKEL (reference sequence). The CDR3 DNA is TGTGCCAGCAGCCCGGGACAGGGTGTGACTGAAGCTTTCTTT. Residues: CASSPGQGVTEAFF.

V is TRBV21-1 and J is TRBJ2-3; the table's D call, TRBD2, was not checked against the DNA. TRBV21-1 is a pseudogene segment. CDR3 length: 15 residues. CDR3 sequence: CASSPAKPHVCTQYF. DNA of the CDR3: TGTGCCAGCAGCCCCGCAAAGCCCCACGTTTGTACGCAGTATTTT.

J is TRBJ1-4 and V is TRBV11-3, with D possibly being TRBD1 (5 bases). Trimming cost V 2 bases and J 2 bases, with 9 bases left between them. CDR1 is SGHNT and CDR2 is YENEEA in the germline V gene. The CDR3 is made up of 15 amino acids. The DNA of the CDR3 is TGTGCCAGCAGCTTAATAGGGGCGACTAATGAAAAACTGTTTTTT. This sequence encodes CASSLIGATNEKLFF.

The CDR3 is CASSEYRASGSTEQFF. DNA of the CDR3: TGTGCCAGCAGTGAATATAGGGCTAGCGGGAGTACTGAGCAGTTCTTC. The chain couples TRBV25-1 to TRBJ2-1; 10 bases fit TRBD2. Trimming cost V 0 bases and J 9 bases; bases outside gene matches: 8. Germline V CDR1 and CDR2: MGHDK, SYGVNS. This CDR3 has 16 amino acids.

J is TRBJ2-1 and V is TRBV18; a weak D match, TRBD2 (6 bases). The CDR3 runs to 18 residues. V lost 3 bases to trimming and J lost 0 bases, with 18 bases between them. The germline V gene encodes CDR1 KGHSH and CDR2 LQKENI. CDR3 DNA sequence: TGTGCCAGCTCACCCCTTGGCCGTGCGGGGAGCTCCTACAATGAGCAGTTCTTC. This encodes CASSPLGRAGSSYNEQFF.

The J gene is TRBJ1-1, the V gene TRBV10-2, with a tentative D call TRBD1 (6 bases). Trimming pared 8 bases from V and 5 bases from J, leaving 18 bases between. Germline V gene sequence: CDR1 WSHSY, CDR2 SAAADI. This CDR3 is 14 amino acids long. The CDR3 nucleotides read TGCGCCAGCTACCCAGGGGAACGCGGTACTGAAGCTTTCTTT. This codes for CASYPGERGTEAFF.